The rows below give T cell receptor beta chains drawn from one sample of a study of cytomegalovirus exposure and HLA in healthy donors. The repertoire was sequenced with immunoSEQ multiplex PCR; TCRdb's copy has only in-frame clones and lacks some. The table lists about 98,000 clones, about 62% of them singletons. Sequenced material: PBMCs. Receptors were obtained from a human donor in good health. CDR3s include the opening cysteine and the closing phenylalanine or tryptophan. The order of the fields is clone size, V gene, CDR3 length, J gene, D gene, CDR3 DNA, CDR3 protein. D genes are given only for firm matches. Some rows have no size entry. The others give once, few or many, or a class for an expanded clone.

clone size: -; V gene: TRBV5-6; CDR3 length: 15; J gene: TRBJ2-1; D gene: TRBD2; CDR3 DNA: TGTGCCAGCAGAGTTGAGGGACTAGCTCGCAATGAGCAGTTCTTC; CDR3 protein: CASRVEGLARNEQFF
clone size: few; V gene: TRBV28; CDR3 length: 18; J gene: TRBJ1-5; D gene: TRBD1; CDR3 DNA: TGTGCCAGCAGTCCCCGGACAGGGTTCGGTGTCCCCAATCAGCCCCAGCATTTT; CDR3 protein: CASSPRTGFGVPNQPQHF
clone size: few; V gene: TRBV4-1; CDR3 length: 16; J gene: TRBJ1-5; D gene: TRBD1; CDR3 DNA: TGCGCCAGCAGCCAAATCTACGACAGGGGGAATCAGCCCCAGCATTTT; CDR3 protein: CASSQIYDRGNQPQHF
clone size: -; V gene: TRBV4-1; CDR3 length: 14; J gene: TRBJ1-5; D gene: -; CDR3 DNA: TGCGCCAGCAGCCAAGATTCTGTCAATCAGCCCCAGCATTTT; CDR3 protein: CASSQDSVNQPQHF
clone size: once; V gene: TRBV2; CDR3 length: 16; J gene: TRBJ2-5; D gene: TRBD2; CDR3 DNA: TGTGCCAGCAGTGAAGCTCCCCTAGCGGGACGAGAGACCCAGTACTTC; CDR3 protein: CASSEAPLAGRETQYF
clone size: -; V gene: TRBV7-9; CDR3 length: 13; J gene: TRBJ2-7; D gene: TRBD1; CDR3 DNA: TGTGCCAGCAGCCACGGACAGGGAAACGAGCAGTACTTC; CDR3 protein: CASSHGQGNEQYF
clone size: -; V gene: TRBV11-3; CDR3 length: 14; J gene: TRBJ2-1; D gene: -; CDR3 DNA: TGTGCCAGCAGCTTGAGCGGGCTGAACAATGAGCAGTTCTTC; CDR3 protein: CASSLSGLNNEQFF
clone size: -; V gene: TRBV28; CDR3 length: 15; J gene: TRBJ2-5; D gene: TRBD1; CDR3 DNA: TGTGCCAGCAGTTTAGGGCAGGGGGCGGGAGAGACCCAGTACTTC; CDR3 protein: CASSLGQGAGETQYF
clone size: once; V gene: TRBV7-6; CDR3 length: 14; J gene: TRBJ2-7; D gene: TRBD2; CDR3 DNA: TGTGCCAGCAGCTTGAGCGGGAGCGCCTACGAGCAGTACTTC; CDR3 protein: CASSLSGSAYEQYF
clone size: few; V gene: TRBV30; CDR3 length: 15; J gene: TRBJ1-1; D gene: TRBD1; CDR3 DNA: TGTGCCTGGAGTTACCTACAGGGGGCGAACACTGAAGCTTTCTTT; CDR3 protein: CAWSYLQGANTEAFF
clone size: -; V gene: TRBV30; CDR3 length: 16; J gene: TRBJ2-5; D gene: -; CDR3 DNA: TGTGCCTGGAGTGTAAGGGGTGTGGTTCCCCAAGAGACCCAGTACTTC; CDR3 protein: CAWSVRGVVPQETQYF
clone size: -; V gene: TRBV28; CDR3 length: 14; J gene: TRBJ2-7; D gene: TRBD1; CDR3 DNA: TGTGCCAGCAGTTTAGGGACAGGGGTCCACGAGCAGTACTTC; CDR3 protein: CASSLGTGVHEQYF
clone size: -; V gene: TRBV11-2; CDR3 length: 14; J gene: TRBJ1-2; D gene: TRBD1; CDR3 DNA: TGTGCCAGCAGTCGGGACAGGGGGAACTATGGCTACACCTTC; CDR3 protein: CASSRDRGNYGYTF
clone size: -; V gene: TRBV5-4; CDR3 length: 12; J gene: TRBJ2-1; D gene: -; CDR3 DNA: TGTGCCAGCAGCTCGGACTGGGATGAGCAGTTCTTC; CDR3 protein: CASSSDWDEQFF
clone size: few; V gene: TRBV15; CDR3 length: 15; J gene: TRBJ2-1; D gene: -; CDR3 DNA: TGTGCCACAGGCAGGTGGCAGGGTATGGACAATGAGCAGTTCTTC; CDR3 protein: CATGRWQGMDNEQFF
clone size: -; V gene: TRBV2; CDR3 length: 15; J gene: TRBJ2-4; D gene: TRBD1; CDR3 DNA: TGTGCCAGCACTCTGGACAGGGATGTGGGAGACATTCAGTACTTC; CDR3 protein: CASTLDRDVGDIQYF
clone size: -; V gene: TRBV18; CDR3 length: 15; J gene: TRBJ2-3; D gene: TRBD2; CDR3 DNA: TGTGCCAGCTCACCCCCGGGAGGGAGCACAGATACGCAGTATTTT; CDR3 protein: CASSPPGGSTDTQYF
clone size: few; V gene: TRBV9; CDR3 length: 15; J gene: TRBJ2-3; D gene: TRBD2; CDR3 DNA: TGTGCCAGCAGCGCATCAGCGGGAGGCACAGATACGCAGTATTTT; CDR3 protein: CASSASAGGTDTQYF
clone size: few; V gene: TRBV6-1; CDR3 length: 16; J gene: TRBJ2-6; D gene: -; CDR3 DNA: TGTGCCAGCAGTGCGACCGTCCCAGGCGGGGCCAACGTCCTGACTTTC; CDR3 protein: CASSATVPGGANVLTF
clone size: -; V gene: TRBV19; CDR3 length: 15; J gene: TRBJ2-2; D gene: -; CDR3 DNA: TGTGCCAGTAGGAAACCGACGGCGGGGACCGGGGAGCTGTTTTTT; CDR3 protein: CASRKPTAGTGELFF
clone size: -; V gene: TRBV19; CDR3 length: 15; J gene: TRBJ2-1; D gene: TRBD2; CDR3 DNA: TGTGCCAGTAGTGTGCTAGCGGGAGTTCGGGGTGAGCAGTTCTTC; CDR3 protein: CASSVLAGVRGEQFF
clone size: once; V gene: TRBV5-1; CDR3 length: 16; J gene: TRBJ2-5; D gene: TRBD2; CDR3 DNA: TGCGCCAGCAGCCTCGGACTAGCGGGAGCTGGAGAGACCCAGTACTTC; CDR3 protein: CASSLGLAGAGETQYF
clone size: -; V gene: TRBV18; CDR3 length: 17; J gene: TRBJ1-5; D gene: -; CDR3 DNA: TGTGCCAGCTCACCACCGGGCAGGGCGTCGGGCAATCAGCCCCAGCATTTT; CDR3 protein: CASSPPGRASGNQPQHF
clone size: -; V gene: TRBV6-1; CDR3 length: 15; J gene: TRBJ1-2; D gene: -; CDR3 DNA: TGTGCCAGCAGTGAAGCTTTCGACACCCGTGGCGGCTACACCTTC; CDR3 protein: CASSEAFDTRGGYTF
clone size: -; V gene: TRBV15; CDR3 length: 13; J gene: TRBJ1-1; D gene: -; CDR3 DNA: TGTGCCACCAGCACCACACGGAACACTGAAGCTTTCTTT; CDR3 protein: CATSTTRNTEAFF
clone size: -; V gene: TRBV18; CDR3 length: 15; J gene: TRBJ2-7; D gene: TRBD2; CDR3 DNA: TGTGCCAGCTCACCAGGACTAGCGGGAGTCATCGAGCAGTACTTC; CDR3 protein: CASSPGLAGVIEQYF
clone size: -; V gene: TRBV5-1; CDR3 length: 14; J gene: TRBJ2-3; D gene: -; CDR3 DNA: TGCGCCAGCAGCCCGAACCAGAGGAAAGTGGCGCAGTATTTT; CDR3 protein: CASSPNQRKVAQYF
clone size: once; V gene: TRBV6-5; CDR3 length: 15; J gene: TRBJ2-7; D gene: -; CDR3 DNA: TGTGCCAGCAGTTACTCGAGAGCACCCTCCTACGAGCAGTACTTC; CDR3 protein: CASSYSRAPSYEQYF
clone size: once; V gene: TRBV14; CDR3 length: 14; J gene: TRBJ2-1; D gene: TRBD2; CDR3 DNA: TGTGCCAGCAGCCTGGGAGCGGGAGGCAATGAGCAGTTCTTC; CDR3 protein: CASSLGAGGNEQFF
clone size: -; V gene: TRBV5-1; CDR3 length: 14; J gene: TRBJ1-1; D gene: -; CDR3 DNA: TGCGCCAGCACACAATCGACAGGCAACACTGAAGCTTTCTTT; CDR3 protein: CASTQSTGNTEAFF
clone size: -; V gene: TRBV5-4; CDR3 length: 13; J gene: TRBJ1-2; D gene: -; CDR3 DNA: TGTGCCAGCAGCCCGAGGGGGGGCGGGGGCTACACCTTC; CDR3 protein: CASSPRGGGGYTF
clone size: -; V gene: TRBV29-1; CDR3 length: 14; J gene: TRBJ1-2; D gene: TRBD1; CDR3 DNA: TGCAGCGCTTCCGGCGGGCAGGGGGCAGGCGGCTACACCTTC; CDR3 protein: CSASGGQGAGGYTF
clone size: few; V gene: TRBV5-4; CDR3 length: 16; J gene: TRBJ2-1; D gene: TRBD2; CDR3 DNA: TGTGCCAGCAGCTTGCTAGCGGGAGTAGTGGGCAATGAGCAGTTCTTC; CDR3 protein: CASSLLAGVVGNEQFF
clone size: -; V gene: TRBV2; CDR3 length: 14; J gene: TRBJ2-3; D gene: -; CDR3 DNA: TGTGCCAGCAGTGATTTAAGACAGGCAGATACGCAGTATTTT; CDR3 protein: CASSDLRQADTQYF
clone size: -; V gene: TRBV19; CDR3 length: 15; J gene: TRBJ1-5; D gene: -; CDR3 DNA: TGTGCCAGTAGTACGACAGCTTATAGCAATCAGCCCCAGCATTTT; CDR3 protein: CASSTTAYSNQPQHF
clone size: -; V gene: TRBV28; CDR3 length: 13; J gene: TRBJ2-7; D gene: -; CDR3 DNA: TGTGCCAGCAGTTTAAAGAGGTGGGACGAGCAGTACTTC; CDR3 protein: CASSLKRWDEQYF
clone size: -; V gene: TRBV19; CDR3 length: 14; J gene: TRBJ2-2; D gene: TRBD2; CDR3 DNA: TGTGCCAGTAGTCCGGGACTAGCGTCCGGGGAGCTGTTTTTT; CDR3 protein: CASSPGLASGELFF
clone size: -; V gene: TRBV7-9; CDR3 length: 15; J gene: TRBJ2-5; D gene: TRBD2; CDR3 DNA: TGTGCCAGCAGCTTAACGACTAGCGGACAAGAGACCCAGTACTTC; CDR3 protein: CASSLTTSGQETQYF
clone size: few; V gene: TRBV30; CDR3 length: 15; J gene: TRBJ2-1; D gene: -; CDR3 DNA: TGTGCCTGGAGTGTAGAGCGGGTAATATCAAATGAGCAGTTCTTC; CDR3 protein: CAWSVERVISNEQFF
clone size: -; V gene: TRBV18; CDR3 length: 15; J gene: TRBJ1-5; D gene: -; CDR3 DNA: TGTGCCAGCTCACCACCCAGGTATAGCAATCAGCCCCAGCATTTT; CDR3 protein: CASSPPRYSNQPQHF
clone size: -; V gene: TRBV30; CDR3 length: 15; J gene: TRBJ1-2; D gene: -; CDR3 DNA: TGTGCCTGGAGTGTTCGGTTGGTACCGAACTATGGCTACACCTTC; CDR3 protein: CAWSVRLVPNYGYTF
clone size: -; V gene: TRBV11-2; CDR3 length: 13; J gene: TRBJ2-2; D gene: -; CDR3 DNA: TGTGCCAGCAGCCCAAAGGGGGCCGGGGAGCTGTTTTTT; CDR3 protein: CASSPKGAGELFF
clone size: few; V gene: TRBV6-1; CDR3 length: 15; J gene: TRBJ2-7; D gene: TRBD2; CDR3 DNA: TGTGCCAGCAGTGAAGAGGGCGGGAGCTCCTACGAGCAGTACTTC; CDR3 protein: CASSEEGGSSYEQYF
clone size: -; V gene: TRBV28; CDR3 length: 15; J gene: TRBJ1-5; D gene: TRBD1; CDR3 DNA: TGTGCCAGCAGGGGGGGACAGGGTAGTTATCAGCCCCAGCATTTT; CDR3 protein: CASRGGQGSYQPQHF
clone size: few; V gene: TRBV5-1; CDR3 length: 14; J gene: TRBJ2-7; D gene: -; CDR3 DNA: TGCGCCAGCAGCTTGTGGGACTCCCACTACGAGCAGTACTTC; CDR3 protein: CASSLWDSHYEQYF
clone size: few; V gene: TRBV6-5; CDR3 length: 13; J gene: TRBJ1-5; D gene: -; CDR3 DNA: TGTGCCAGCAGTAGGGGGATCAATCAGCCCCAGCATTTT; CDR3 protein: CASSRGINQPQHF
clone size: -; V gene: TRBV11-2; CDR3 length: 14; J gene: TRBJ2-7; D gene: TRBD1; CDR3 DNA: TGTGCCAGCAGCCTCGGGACAGGGTTGTACGAGCAGTACTTC; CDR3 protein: CASSLGTGLYEQYF
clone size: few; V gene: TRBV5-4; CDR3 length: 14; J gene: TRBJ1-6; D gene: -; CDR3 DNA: TGTGCCAGCAGCTTGTATGTCGGACTTTCACCCCTCCACTTT; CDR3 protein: CASSLYVGLSPLHF
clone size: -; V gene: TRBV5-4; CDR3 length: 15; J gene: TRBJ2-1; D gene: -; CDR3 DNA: TGTGCCAGCAGCTTGGCTGCTAGCGAGTACAATGAGCAGTTCTTC; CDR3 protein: CASSLAASEYNEQFF
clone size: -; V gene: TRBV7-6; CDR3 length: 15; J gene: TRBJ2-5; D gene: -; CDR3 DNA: TGTGCCAGCAGCTTAGGGACACCGATACAAGAGACCCAGTACTTC; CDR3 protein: CASSLGTPIQETQYF